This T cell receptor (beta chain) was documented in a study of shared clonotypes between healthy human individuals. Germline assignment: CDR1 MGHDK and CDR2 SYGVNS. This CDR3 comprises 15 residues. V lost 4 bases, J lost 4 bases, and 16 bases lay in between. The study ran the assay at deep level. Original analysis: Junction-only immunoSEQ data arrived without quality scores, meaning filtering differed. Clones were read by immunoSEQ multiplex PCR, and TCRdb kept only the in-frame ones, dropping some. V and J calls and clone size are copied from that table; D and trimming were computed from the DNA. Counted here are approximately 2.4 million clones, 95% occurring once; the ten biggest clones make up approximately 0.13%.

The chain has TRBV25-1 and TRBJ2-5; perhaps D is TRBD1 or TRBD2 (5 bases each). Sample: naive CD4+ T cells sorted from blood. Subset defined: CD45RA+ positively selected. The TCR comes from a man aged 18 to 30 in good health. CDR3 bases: TGTGCCAGCAGTGGCGGACACCCCGAGGGAGAGACCCAGTACTTC. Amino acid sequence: CASSGGHPEGETQYF.